This is a list of T cell receptor beta chains from one sample in a study of early T cells in non-severe SARS-CoV-2 infection. TCRdb reprocessed the 5' RACE reads via MiXCR and lists one record per CDR3 protein. Altogether more than 75,000 distinct CDR3 sequences are present, roughly 13% being singletons, with the ten largest covering 4.5% to 7%. Sample: whole blood. These receptors were collected from an adult who was a healthcare worker with PCR-confirmed SARS-CoV-2 infection or an uninfected control (not recorded which). CDR3s include the opening cysteine and the closing phenylalanine or tryptophan. The order of the fields is D gene, J gene, V gene, clone size, CDR3 DNA, CDR3 protein. A D gene is named only where the DNA matches it firmly. Rows may omit the clone size; those that give it use once, few, many or a size class.

D gene: -
J gene: TRBJ1-6
V gene: TRBV7-3
clone size: many
CDR3 DNA: TGTGCCAGCAGCAGCTCCTATAATTCACCCCTCCACTTT
CDR3 protein: CASSSSYNSPLHF

D gene: -
J gene: TRBJ2-2
V gene: TRBV7-3
clone size: -
CDR3 DNA: TGTGCCAGCAGCAGGGGATCGGGCACCGGGGAGCTGTTTTTT
CDR3 protein: CASSRGSGTGELFF

D gene: -
J gene: TRBJ1-1
V gene: TRBV6-5
clone size: few
CDR3 DNA: TGTGCCAGCAGTTACCGGGATAGAAGGAACACTGAAGCTTTCTTT
CDR3 protein: CASSYRDRRNTEAFF

D gene: -
J gene: TRBJ1-6
V gene: TRBV30
clone size: -
CDR3 DNA: TGTGCCTGTAAGATCGGGGCTTATAATTCACCCCTCCACTTT
CDR3 protein: CACKIGAYNSPLHF

D gene: TRBD1
J gene: TRBJ2-1
V gene: TRBV7-6
clone size: -
CDR3 DNA: TGTGCCAGCAGCTTAGACATGACAGGGCCCTACAATGAGCAGTTCTTC
CDR3 protein: CASSLDMTGPYNEQFF

D gene: TRBD2
J gene: TRBJ2-7
V gene: TRBV11-2
clone size: -
CDR3 DNA: TGTGCCAGCAGCTTAATAGCGGGAGGCGAGCAGTACTTC
CDR3 protein: CASSLIAGGEQYF

D gene: -
J gene: TRBJ2-2
V gene: TRBV3-1
clone size: few
CDR3 DNA: TGTGCCAGCAGCCCCTCCTGGGAGCTGTTTTTT
CDR3 protein: CASSPSWELFF

D gene: -
J gene: TRBJ1-2
V gene: TRBV3-1
clone size: few
CDR3 DNA: TGTGCCAGCAGCCAAGCTATTAGGGCTGGCTACACCTTC
CDR3 protein: CASSQAIRAGYTF

D gene: -
J gene: TRBJ2-7
V gene: TRBV19
clone size: few
CDR3 DNA: TGTGCCAGTAGTATGACGCCCTCTTACGAGCAGTACTTC
CDR3 protein: CASSMTPSYEQYF

D gene: -
J gene: TRBJ1-5
V gene: TRBV27
clone size: many
CDR3 DNA: TGTGCCAGCAGTTGGACTTATAGCAATCAGCCCCAGCATTTT
CDR3 protein: CASSWTYSNQPQHF

D gene: -
J gene: TRBJ2-4
V gene: TRBV9
clone size: few
CDR3 DNA: TGTGCCAGCAGCGTCTTCTCCACAGGGACCAAAAACATTCAGTACTTC
CDR3 protein: CASSVFSTGTKNIQYF

D gene: -
J gene: TRBJ2-3
V gene: TRBV4-2
clone size: -
CDR3 DNA: TGTGCCAGCAGCCAAATGGGGGGCACAGATACGCAGTATTTT
CDR3 protein: CASSQMGGTDTQYF

D gene: -
J gene: TRBJ2-1
V gene: TRBV29-1
clone size: few
CDR3 DNA: TGCAGCGTTGAAATGGGGGGTTCCTACAATGAGCAGTTCTTC
CDR3 protein: CSVEMGGSYNEQFF

D gene: -
J gene: TRBJ1-2
V gene: TRBV20-1
clone size: -
CDR3 DNA: TGCAGTGCTGGGGCCCAGCTAACTAACTATGGCTACACCTTC
CDR3 protein: CSAGAQLTNYGYTF

D gene: TRBD2
J gene: TRBJ2-5
V gene: TRBV6-5
clone size: -
CDR3 DNA: TGTGCCAGCGCGGGGGGGGCTTACTGGGAGACCCAGTACTTC
CDR3 protein: CASAGGAYWETQYF

D gene: -
J gene: TRBJ2-2
V gene: TRBV29-1
clone size: -
CDR3 DNA: TGCAGCGTTGAAGTGAGGACTCTGCCCGGGGAGCTGTTTTTT
CDR3 protein: CSVEVRTLPGELFF

D gene: -
J gene: TRBJ2-1
V gene: TRBV3-1
clone size: -
CDR3 DNA: TGTGCCAGCAGCCAAGTTGGAGTCTCCTACAATGAGCAGTTCTTC
CDR3 protein: CASSQVGVSYNEQFF

D gene: TRBD2
J gene: TRBJ2-1
V gene: TRBV18
clone size: few
CDR3 DNA: TGTGCCAGCTCACCACTCGCGGGAGGAAGTTACAATGAGCAGTTCTTC
CDR3 protein: CASSPLAGGSYNEQFF

D gene: -
J gene: TRBJ1-1
V gene: TRBV7-9
clone size: few
CDR3 DNA: TGTGCCAGCAGCTTAGTACGGTCGGACACTGAAGCTTTCTTT
CDR3 protein: CASSLVRSDTEAFF

D gene: -
J gene: TRBJ2-2
V gene: TRBV6-5
clone size: once
CDR3 DNA: TGTGCCAGCAGTTACGGCAGGGGGAACACCGGGGAGCTGTTTTTT
CDR3 protein: CASSYGRGNTGELFF

D gene: TRBD2
J gene: TRBJ2-1
V gene: TRBV24-1
clone size: -
CDR3 DNA: TGTGCCACCAGTGATTCCCTCGTCGAGCGGGATATCAATGAGCAGTTCTTC
CDR3 protein: CATSDSLVERDINEQFF

D gene: -
J gene: TRBJ1-2
V gene: TRBV20-1
clone size: -
CDR3 DNA: TGCAGTGCATATAATGACCAAGGAAGCTATGGCTACACCTTC
CDR3 protein: CSAYNDQGSYGYTF

D gene: -
J gene: TRBJ2-6
V gene: TRBV30
clone size: few
CDR3 DNA: TGTGCCTGGAGTGTACGTCCGAGCAGCTCTGGGGCCAACGTCCTGACTTTC
CDR3 protein: CAWSVRPSSSGANVLTF

D gene: TRBD1
J gene: TRBJ1-3
V gene: TRBV20-1
clone size: few
CDR3 DNA: TGCAGTGCACCCGGGACAGGCGCTTATCGAGGAAACACCATATATTTT
CDR3 protein: CSAPGTGAYRGNTIYF

D gene: -
J gene: TRBJ1-5
V gene: TRBV29-1
clone size: -
CDR3 DNA: TGCAGCGTTGCAGGGGGCAATCAGCCCCAGCATTTT
CDR3 protein: CSVAGGNQPQHF

D gene: TRBD1
J gene: TRBJ2-3
V gene: TRBV29-1
clone size: many
CDR3 DNA: TGCAGCGTTTGGACAGGGTCCGATACGCAGTATTTT
CDR3 protein: CSVWTGSDTQYF

D gene: -
J gene: TRBJ2-6
V gene: TRBV13
clone size: -
CDR3 DNA: TGTGCCAGCAGCTTACCCAGACAGGGGGCCAACGTCCTGACTTTC
CDR3 protein: CASSLPRQGANVLTF

D gene: TRBD1
J gene: TRBJ1-2
V gene: TRBV4-1
clone size: -
CDR3 DNA: TGCGCCAGCAGTCCGGACAGGGCCTATGGCTACACCTTC
CDR3 protein: CASSPDRAYGYTF

D gene: -
J gene: TRBJ2-1
V gene: TRBV11-3
clone size: -
CDR3 DNA: TGTGCCAGCAGCTTCTCCACTGGGGGAGGTGAGCAGTTCTTC
CDR3 protein: CASSFSTGGGEQFF

D gene: -
J gene: TRBJ1-1
V gene: TRBV24-1
clone size: -
CDR3 DNA: TGTGCCACCAGTGATTACAGGAACACTGAAGCTTTCTTT
CDR3 protein: CATSDYRNTEAFF

D gene: -
J gene: TRBJ2-2
V gene: TRBV9
clone size: few
CDR3 DNA: TGTGCCAGCAGCGTAGGGGTGACAACCGGGGAGCTGTTTTTT
CDR3 protein: CASSVGVTTGELFF

D gene: -
J gene: TRBJ2-2
V gene: TRBV5-6
clone size: -
CDR3 DNA: TGTGCCAGCAGCTTCGGCCCCGGGGAGCTGTTTTTT
CDR3 protein: CASSFGPGELFF

D gene: TRBD2
J gene: TRBJ2-3
V gene: TRBV7-6
clone size: many
CDR3 DNA: TGTGCCAGCAGCTTAGTTATAGCGGGGGATCCAGATACGCAGTATTTT
CDR3 protein: CASSLVIAGDPDTQYF

D gene: -
J gene: TRBJ1-2
V gene: TRBV6-6
clone size: few
CDR3 DNA: TGTGCCAGCAGCCCACCCGGGGGGCTTGGCTACACCTTC
CDR3 protein: CASSPPGGLGYTF

D gene: -
J gene: TRBJ2-6
V gene: TRBV20-1
clone size: few
CDR3 DNA: TGCAGTGCTAGATTGGACAGCTCTGGGGCCAACGTCCTGACTTTC
CDR3 protein: CSARLDSSGANVLTF

D gene: TRBD1
J gene: TRBJ2-3
V gene: TRBV5-1
clone size: -
CDR3 DNA: TGCGCCAGCAGCCCCCGGGACAGAAGCACAGATACGCAGTATTTT
CDR3 protein: CASSPRDRSTDTQYF

D gene: -
J gene: TRBJ1-5
V gene: TRBV15
clone size: few
CDR3 DNA: TGTGCCACCAGCAGAGCACGGGCTGGTCAGCCCCAGCATTTT
CDR3 protein: CATSRARAGQPQHF

D gene: -
J gene: TRBJ1-5
V gene: TRBV5-1
clone size: many
CDR3 DNA: TGCGCCAGCAGCCGAGGAGACTATAGCAATCAGCCCCAGCATTTT
CDR3 protein: CASSRGDYSNQPQHF

D gene: TRBD1
J gene: TRBJ2-1
V gene: TRBV6-2/TRBV6-3
clone size: -
CDR3 DNA: TGTGCCAGCAGTTACAGGGACAGGGGGAGCGATGAGCAGTTCTTC
CDR3 protein: CASSYRDRGSDEQFF

D gene: TRBD2
J gene: TRBJ2-1
V gene: TRBV7-9
clone size: few
CDR3 DNA: TGTGCCAGCAGCATAGCGGGGGGGAAGGATGAGCAGTTCTTC
CDR3 protein: CASSIAGGKDEQFF

D gene: -
J gene: TRBJ1-4
V gene: TRBV7-9
clone size: many
CDR3 DNA: TGTGCCAGCCATGGGGAAAAACTGTTTTTT
CDR3 protein: CASHGEKLFF

D gene: TRBD2
J gene: TRBJ2-1
V gene: TRBV29-1
clone size: few
CDR3 DNA: TGCAGCGTTGAAAGGCGGGGGGGTTACAATGAGCAGTTCTTC
CDR3 protein: CSVERRGGYNEQFF

D gene: -
J gene: TRBJ2-1
V gene: TRBV6-2/TRBV6-3
clone size: -
CDR3 DNA: TGTGCCAGCAGTTACTCGTGCAGGGGAAACTACAATGAGCAGTTCTTC
CDR3 protein: CASSYSCRGNYNEQFF

D gene: -
J gene: TRBJ2-1
V gene: TRBV29-1
clone size: -
CDR3 DNA: TGCAGCGCCCCCGAGGGCTACAATGAGCAGTTCTTC
CDR3 protein: CSAPEGYNEQFF

D gene: -
J gene: TRBJ2-5
V gene: TRBV12-3/TRBV12-4
clone size: -
CDR3 DNA: TGTGCCAGCAGTTTCTTTTCTCGGCAGGGGCAGACCCAGTACTTC
CDR3 protein: CASSFFSRQGQTQYF

D gene: TRBD1
J gene: TRBJ2-3
V gene: TRBV5-6
clone size: -
CDR3 DNA: TGTGCCAGCAGCCCCCTGGACAGGGCACGGGACGGCACAGGCACAGATACGCAGTATTTT
CDR3 protein: CASSPLDRARDGTGTDTQYF

D gene: TRBD1
J gene: TRBJ1-2
V gene: TRBV28
clone size: few
CDR3 DNA: TGTGCCAGCAGTGGGGGACAGGGGTCTGGCTACACCTTC
CDR3 protein: CASSGGQGSGYTF

D gene: TRBD2
J gene: TRBJ2-1
V gene: TRBV7-2
clone size: -
CDR3 DNA: TGTGCCAGCAGCTTCTTTCCGACTAGCGGGACCCTCAATGAGCAGTTCTTC
CDR3 protein: CASSFFPTSGTLNEQFF

D gene: -
J gene: TRBJ2-3
V gene: TRBV5-1
clone size: -
CDR3 DNA: TGCGCCAGCAGCTTGGTCGCGGGTATGAGCACAGATACGCAGTATTTT
CDR3 protein: CASSLVAGMSTDTQYF

D gene: TRBD2
J gene: TRBJ2-5
V gene: TRBV9
clone size: few
CDR3 DNA: TGTGCCAGCAGCGCCTTAGCGGGGGAAGAGACCCAGTACTTC
CDR3 protein: CASSALAGEETQYF

D gene: TRBD1
J gene: TRBJ2-7
V gene: TRBV5-4
clone size: -
CDR3 DNA: TGTGCCAGCAGCTGGGACAGGGGGGGGTCCTACGAGCAGTACTTC
CDR3 protein: CASSWDRGGSYEQYF

D gene: -
J gene: TRBJ2-7
V gene: TRBV7-9
clone size: -
CDR3 DNA: TGTGCCAGCAGCTTAGAGGCGAGCGGGCGGTACGAGCAGTACTTC
CDR3 protein: CASSLEASGRYEQYF

D gene: -
J gene: TRBJ2-2
V gene: TRBV11-3
clone size: many
CDR3 DNA: TGTGCCAGCAGCTTAAGAAACACCGGGGAGCTGTTTTTT
CDR3 protein: CASSLRNTGELFF